A selection of T cell receptor beta chains follows, all from one sample in a study of T cell changes during pregnancy in multiple sclerosis. Clones were sequenced by immunoSEQ multiplex PCR, and TCRdb holds only the in-frame ones, with some missing. The sample consists of under 70,000 clones, around 91% of them appearing once. This sample comprised peripheral blood, obtained in the third trimester of pregnancy. The receptors shown here come from a female donor in good health, enrolled as a control in a pregnancy study. The conserved cysteine and the conserved F or W are not part of the CDR3 here. Each record gives: J gene, V gene, CDR3 protein.

J gene: TRBJ2-3
V gene: TRBV29-1
CDR3 protein: SALTPKYTDTQY

J gene: TRBJ2-3
V gene: TRBV6-4
CDR3 protein: ASSDSLGTRQY

J gene: TRBJ1-2
V gene: TRBV7-9
CDR3 protein: ASSSWDRGGYT

J gene: TRBJ1-2
V gene: TRBV2
CDR3 protein: ANRYQGEGVYGYT

J gene: TRBJ1-2
V gene: TRBV5-1
CDR3 protein: ASSPGGPGGYT

J gene: TRBJ2-2
V gene: TRBV4-1
CDR3 protein: ASSQVRLVTGELF

J gene: TRBJ2-3
V gene: TRBV19
CDR3 protein: ASRRSSAADTQY

J gene: TRBJ2-7
V gene: TRBV13
CDR3 protein: ASSLTTGTGELYEQY

J gene: TRBJ2-1
V gene: TRBV6-5
CDR3 protein: ASRTTGGGHNEQF

J gene: TRBJ2-1
V gene: TRBV4-2
CDR3 protein: ASSQVGRGLHNEQF